This is a list of T cell receptor beta chains from one sample in a study of blood T cell repertoires in COVID-19. Data came from immunoSEQ multiplex PCR; TCRdb stores just in-frame clones and leaves some out. Of 310,000 or so clones listed, over 75% are singletons. Sequencing was performed on peripheral blood. Receptor source: a woman in her forties or fifties with active or convalescent COVID-19. The CDR3 runs from the conserved cysteine through the conserved F or W. The D gene is left open where the match is weak. The listing skips clone size in some rows; elsewhere it reads once, few, many or a size class.

>TRBV5-1|.|TRBJ1-2|.
CASRGGQNYGYTF
>TRBV4-3|.|TRBJ2-2|.
CASSQDSLAGELFF
>TRBV6-2/TRBV6-3|.|TRBJ1-1|.
CASSAARDLATEAFF
>TRBV19|.|TRBJ1-2|TRBD1
CASSLVRDRGTYGYTF
>TRBV10-3|once|TRBJ2-1|TRBD1
CAISESQGIGQFF
>TRBV5-6|.|TRBJ1-3|TRBD1
CASSTGTGVGNTIYF
>TRBV5-1|.|TRBJ1-2|.
CASSPPGDFYGYTF
>TRBV5-3|.|TRBJ2-5|TRBD2
CARIGVAGVMVEETQYF
>TRBV6-2/TRBV6-3|.|TRBJ1-5|.
CASSAPRGADQPQHF
>TRBV28|.|TRBJ1-6|.
CASSSSGPMNSPLHF
>TRBV7-2|.|TRBJ2-3|TRBD2
CASRKSGGADTQYF
>TRBV6-2/TRBV6-3|.|TRBJ2-3|.
CASSYGVGGSTDTQYF
>TRBV28|.|TRBJ2-7|TRBD1
CASQRTGTYEQYF
>TRBV6-2/TRBV6-3|.|TRBJ2-3|.
CASSYGPLTDTQYF
>TRBV3-1/TRBV3-2|once|TRBJ1-4|.
CASSQGWGELMEKLFF
>TRBV4-2|once|TRBJ1-5|.
CASSQDVGTPNQPQHF
>TRBV7-2|.|TRBJ2-1|TRBD1
CASSLRGQGAPAAYNEQFF
>TRBV4-3|once|TRBJ1-1|.
CASSQGGRKNTEAFF
>TRBV19|.|TRBJ2-7|TRBD2
CASSPRGRGLSGRRYEQYF
>TRBV28|.|TRBJ2-7|TRBD1
CASSSRNDRDEQYF
>TRBV9|.|TRBJ2-3|.
CASSVGAWAGPFGTDTQYF
>TRBV18|.|TRBJ1-2|TRBD1
CASSPGTGRNYGYTF
>TRBV5-1|.|TRBJ2-1|TRBD1
CASSSGTGGTRQFF
>TRBV2|.|TRBJ2-3|TRBD1
CASSGRTGLTDTQYF
>TRBV27|.|TRBJ2-1|.
CASSLKMENEQFF
>TRBV11-1|.|TRBJ2-3|.
CASSLGGSTDTQYF
>TRBV4-1|.|TRBJ2-1|.
CASSQGRRVANEQFF
>TRBV28|.|TRBJ2-7|TRBD2
CASSPGTSGGEQYF
>TRBV6-4|.|TRBJ2-1|.
CASSGTEGAGDEQFF
>TRBV6-5|.|TRBJ2-7|.
CASSPAGTRSYEQYF
>TRBV6-2/TRBV6-3|.|TRBJ1-5|TRBD1
CASSSGTGVSLVGNQPQHF
>TRBV19|.|TRBJ2-1|.
CASSMRRGDNEQFF
>TRBV7-9|.|TRBJ2-2|TRBD1
CASSSPRDRNTGELFF
>TRBV24-1|.|TRBJ1-5|.
CATSGGGPEVNQPQHF
>TRBV2|.|TRBJ1-3|.
CASSELRPGGMPGNTIYF
>TRBV6-5|.|TRBJ2-3|.
CASSSPVVGTDTQYF
>TRBV7-7|once|TRBJ2-3|TRBD1
CASSPGQTSTDTQYF
>TRBV28|.|TRBJ2-5|TRBD2
CASQPGLGREETQYF
>TRBV5-1|.|TRBJ2-1|TRBD2
CASSLDSGSLDNEQFF
>TRBV10-3|.|TRBJ1-1|.
CATQVNTEAFF
>TRBV6-2/TRBV6-3|.|TRBJ1-5|.
CASSDPLRSSNQPQHF
>TRBV28|.|TRBJ2-1|.
CASSRLAGHNEQFF
>TRBV19|.|TRBJ2-5|.
CASSRRGQETQYF
>TRBV7-2|.|TRBJ1-1|.
CASSLFGRDTEAFF
>TRBV11-2|.|TRBJ2-7|.
CASSSNGYEQYF